This T cell receptor beta chain was recovered during a study of shared clonotypes between healthy human individuals (dated by TCRdb to 2020 to 2022). Study-wide context: The cohort included three men and two women between 18 and 49 years of age. For each donor, CD4 naive and CD4 memory were each run on three plates, CD8 naive on two plates, and CD8 memory on one plate. The study deeply sequenced blood TCR repertoires of about 5 healthy adults to estimate repertoire size and the extent of clonotype sharing between individuals. To increase sequencing depth and limit assay-specific biases, different laboratories used diverse techniques to prepare libraries and sequence TCR repertoires. Per donor, leukapheresis produced somewhere between about 0.85 and 8.9 billion PBMCs. The research as a whole found: Pairwise subsampling indicated that sequencing depth was expected to affect the degree of clonotype sharing among donors. Clonotypes shared by all four sorted-subset donors showed higher generation probabilities than non-shared clonotypes. Incomplete sequencing was indicated by rarefaction of sorted-subset datasets, despite the large sequencing depth. Because the study included only a small number of donors, the genetic and exposure-history diversity represented was limited. Only blood was sampled, and tissue TCR repertoires likely differ from those in blood. About 5% of naive CD4, 3% to 3.5% of naive CD8, 2.3% of memory CD4, and about 0.4% of memory CD8 clonotypes were shared across several donors. Estimated clonotype richness was generally larger for naive than for memory subsets.

A single count supports this clone. Its antigen is not yet known. Base qualities are missing; no much larger clone stands one base away. The donors were healthy, HIV-negative adults with no recently reported acute infections or vaccinations. Only Caucasian adults living in Nashville, Tennessee, USA were represented among the donors. CD4+ T cells were enriched through magnetic negative selection, after which naive cells were positively selected on CD45RA and the remaining negative fraction served as the memory subset. Blood was obtained by leukapheresis, after which PBMCs were separated by Ficoll-Histopaque density gradient centrifugation and cryopreserved in liquid nitrogen vapor phase. Purity and quantity of every magnetically sorted T cell population were checked by analytical flow cytometry. Genomic DNA was isolated from each sorted fraction and quantified by UV absorbance on a Nanodrop 2000c.

Using the deep immunoSEQ assay, TCR CDR3 regions were amplified from genomic DNA by multiplex PCR. Extracted genomic DNA from each cell subset was distributed evenly across all wells of several immunoSEQ 96-well plates, and each plate was treated as a replicate. Each replicate PCR for sorted subsets received roughly 200 ng genomic DNA, equal to roughly 33,000 T cell genomes. The purified libraries were quantified using a Qubit 3.0 fluorometer, sized with a Bioanalyzer 2100, and then quantified again using the KAPA Library Quantification kit. Each immunoSEQ 96-well plate was sequenced on its own single-read 150-cycle Illumina NextSeq 550 flow cell. Regarding the original processing steps: Because the immunoSEQ output included only junctional sequences and no quality scores, the filtering could not be the same as the filtering used for full-length reads. Sequences were annotated with PyIR, a Python wrapper for IgBLAST v1.9, using IMGT germline references to assign V/J genes and CDR3. Reads were removed for weak V/J assignments (E-value above 1e-6), missing CDR3, stop codons, out-of-frame junctions, or ambiguous translated residues. V3J clonotypes were defined as sequences sharing an identical inferred V gene, J gene, and CDR3 amino acid sequence. The percentage overlap between two repertoires was calculated by dividing the number of shared unique clonotypes by the size of the smaller repertoire. Three approaches were used to assess repertoire richness: RTK rarefaction, the Chao1 estimator, and Recon v2.1 estimates of unobserved clonotypes. Generation probabilities were computed with OLGA for all TCRbeta clonotypes obtained by the gDNA method from several donors. What TCRdb holds here is the immuneACCESS table cut down to in-frame rearrangements. Part of the clones is not present; checked against another copy, under half of the missing clones reflect an unresolved V gene, and the others are unexplained. That table furnishes V, J and clone size, whereas the DNA furnished D and trimming. Across this sample there are millions of clones, with roughly 94% seen only once. The top ten clones comprise roughly 0.13% of the sample.

The germline V gene gives CDR1 as MRHNA and CDR2 as SNTAGT. Spanning cysteine to phenylalanine, the CDR3 consists of 16 amino acids. Kept here is only the CDR3 DNA, which spans 48 bases and is read in frame from base 1. The junction carries 12 bases between V and J, which are trimmed by 3 bases and 0 bases respectively. Sequences were obtained from naive CD4+ T cells sorted from blood. This specimen's cell subset or site label, interpreted: CD45RA+ positively selected. The receptor's source is a man aged 18 to 29 in good health. The rearrangement combines TRBV6-4 with TRBJ1-5; a confident D gene designation cannot be given. The nucleotides read TGTGCCAGCAGTGAAGTTTACGGTACTAGCAATCAGCCCCAGCATTTT. Its coded protein is CASSEVYGTSNQPQHF.